The entry below describes one T cell receptor (beta chain). Its antigen is currently unknown. This sample is drawn from a study of cytomegalovirus exposure and HLA in healthy donors. General study points: Roughly 170 TCR beta chains were listed as cytomegalovirus-associated. In the roughly 120 validation repertoires, roughly 94% of cluster scores exceeded 0, per a later analysis. Per published reports, the classifier diagnosed cytomegalovirus status with high specificity and sensitivity.

Sequencing used immunoSEQ multiplex PCR; TCRdb keeps in-frame clones, though not all of them. The sample consists of some 330,000 clones, 86% of them appearing once. Separation from the roughly 670-subject first cohort characterized the 120-subject validation cohort, to which the donors belonged. This CDR3 is 15 amino acids long. CDR1 and CDR2 (germline): SGHRS, YFSETQ. Trimming removed 4 bases from V and 14 bases from J; junction bases left unmatched: 13. Sequenced material: PBMCs. The receptor was isolated from a young woman in good health and CMV-seronegative. The chain carries TRBV5-1 and TRBJ2-1, with 12 nucleotides matching TRBD2. The CDR3 loop is CASSGRTSGKGGEFF. The CDR3 bases are TGCGCCAGCAGCGGAAGGACTAGCGGGAAGGGTGGGGAGTTCTTC.